This TCR beta chain was recorded in a study of T-cell reconstitution after alpha-beta-depleted transplantation in children. Study-wide points: Certain patients had high TCRbeta diversity at day 60, and it came from recipient T cells and thymic progenitors that survived. One year post-transplant, T-cell counts and diversity were largely derived from T cells produced anew. At around two months after transplant, the alpha-beta T cells were reportedly derived from several hundred expanded clones that came from non-depleted graft cells.

It was with unique molecular identifiers that the TCRbeta library was prepared. Via MiXCR, TCRdb re-called the PCR reads, giving one row per CDR3 protein. The data show about 200,000 distinct CDR3 sequences, approximately 6.9% seen once. Trimming shortened V by 0 bases and J by 0 bases, and 7 bases separated the two germline ends. CDR3 size: 15 residues. Germline V gene lookup returns CDR1 KGHDR and CDR2 SFDVKD. A note on this clonotype: Its antigen remains unknown.

This receptor was obtained from a boy aged 2 to 10 with acute lymphoblastic leukemia, due to receive a stem cell transplant. This sample comprised PBMCs, obtained before TCRalphabeta/CD19-depleted stem cell transplant. The rearrangement joins TRBV24-1 to TRBJ2-5; D not resolved. CDR3 nucleotides: TGTGCCACCAGTGATTTGTCGGCGGACCAAGAGACCCAGTACTTC. This encodes CATSDLSADQETQYF.